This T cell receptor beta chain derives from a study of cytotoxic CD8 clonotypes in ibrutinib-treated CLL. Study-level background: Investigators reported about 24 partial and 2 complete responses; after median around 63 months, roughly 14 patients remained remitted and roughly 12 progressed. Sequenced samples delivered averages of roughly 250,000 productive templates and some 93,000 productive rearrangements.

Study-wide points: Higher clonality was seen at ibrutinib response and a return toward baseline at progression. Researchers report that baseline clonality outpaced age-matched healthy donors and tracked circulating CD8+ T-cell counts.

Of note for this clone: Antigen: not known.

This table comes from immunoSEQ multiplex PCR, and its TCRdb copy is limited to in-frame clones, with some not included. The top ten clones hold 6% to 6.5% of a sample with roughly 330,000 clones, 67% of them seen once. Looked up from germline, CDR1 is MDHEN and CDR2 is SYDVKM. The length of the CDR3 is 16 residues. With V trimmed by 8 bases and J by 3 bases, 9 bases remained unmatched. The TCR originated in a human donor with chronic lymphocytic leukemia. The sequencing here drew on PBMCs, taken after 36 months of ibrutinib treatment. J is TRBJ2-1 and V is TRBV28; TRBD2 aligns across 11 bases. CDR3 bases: TGTGCCAGCTCAACTAGCGGGAGATTGAACTACAATGAGCAGTTCTTC. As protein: CASSTSGRLNYNEQFF.